Below are 14 T cell receptor beta chains sequenced from a single sample in a study of blood T cell repertoires in COVID-19. Clones were sequenced by immunoSEQ multiplex PCR, and TCRdb holds only the in-frame ones, with some missing. The sample holds 250,000 to 350,000 clones, about 90% seen once. Sequenced input: peripheral blood. The receptors come from a woman aged 45 to 65 with COVID-19, enrolled during active disease.

The J gene is TRBJ2-5, the V gene TRBV12-3 or TRBV12-4; D is unclear. V was cut by 6 bases and J by 2 bases, with 10 bases left in between. The CDR3 length is 13 residues. Written as DNA, the CDR3 is TGTGCCAGCAGGATCGACTGGCAAGAGACCCAGTACTTC. Protein sequence: CASRIDWQETQYF.

This chain joins TRBV5-4 and TRBJ2-2; D is unresolved. This CDR3 contains 15 residues. CDR1 is SGHNT, CDR2 YYREEE, per germline (reference sequence). Deletions cut 1 base from V and 0 bases from J, with 7 bases between. The CDR3 reads CASSLSVANTGELFF. The CDR3 region has the DNA TGTGCCAGCAGCTTGAGCGTCGCGAACACCGGGGAGCTGTTTTTT.

Note on this clone: The junction departs from the called germline gene at one end, perhaps through a read error. The chain employs TRBV27 and TRBJ2-7, with 7 nucleotides matching TRBD2. This CDR3 spans 13 amino acids. Germline V gives CDR1 MNHEY, CDR2 SMNVEV (reference sequence). The CDR3 is CASSLSGRGSSDF. DNA for the CDR3: TGTGCCAGCAGTTTATCGGGGCGGGGGAGTTCGGACTTC.

V gene TRBV4-3 combines with J gene TRBJ2-2; a possible D gene is TRBD2 (5 bases). V gave up 6 bases and J gave up 3 bases, with 14 bases separating them. Germline CDR1 reads LGHNA; CDR2 reads YSLEER. The CDR3 is made up of 15 amino acids. DNA of the CDR3: TGCGCCAGCAGACTAGGGCTCACAGACACCGGGGAGCTGTTTTTT. It encodes CASRLGLTDTGELFF.

Of note for this clone: A junction boundary mismatches the germline segment, possibly from a read error. The chain couples TRBV5-1 to TRBJ2-1, with TRBD2 as a possible D gene (7 bases). Germline lookup yields CDR1 SGHRS and CDR2 YFSETQ. The CDR3 length is 15 residues. CDR3 sequence (DNA): TGCGCCAGCAGCCCCGGTGGTGCGGGGGCTAATGGGCAGTTCTTC. It is translated as CASSPGGAGANGQFF.

The V and J genes are TRBV6-4 and TRBJ2-5; TRBD1 matches at 7 bases. Germline CDR1 is MRHNA and CDR2 is SNTAGT. V shed 4 bases, J shed 7 bases, and the junction held 6 bases outside the gene matches. This CDR3 contains 13 residues. The CDR3 reads CASSGTSGGTQYF. CDR3 DNA: TGTGCCAGCAGTGGGACATCAGGGGGGACCCAGTACTTC.

The chain links TRBV6-1 to TRBJ2-2, with 8 bases identical to TRBD2. Germline V lookup: CDR1 MNHNS, CDR2 SASEGT. This CDR3 is built from 14 residues. V gave up 3 bases and J gave up 4 bases; unmatched junction bases: 1. CDR3 sequence: CASSDGRATGELFF. CDR3 sequence (DNA): TGTGCCAGCAGTGACGGGAGGGCCACCGGGGAGCTGTTTTTT.

The chain joins TRBV3-1 (or the pseudogene TRBV3-2) to TRBJ2-4; 7 positions match TRBD1. Germline V lookup: CDR1 LGHDT, CDR2 YNNKEL (reference sequence). The CDR3 runs to 15 residues. The junction had 5 bases not matched to a gene; V was cut back by 3 bases and J by 3 bases. CDR3 coding DNA: TGTGCCAGCAGCCACGACAGGGTGGGCAAAAACATTCAGTACTTC. Translated, it gives CASSHDRVGKNIQYF.

CDR3 coding DNA: TGTGCCAGCAGCTTCGGGGGACGAACGTTAATCGAGACCCAGTACTTC. Translation gives CASSFGGRTLIETQYF. The chain couples TRBV5-4 to TRBJ2-5; perhaps TRBD2 as D (6 bases). There are 16 residues in the CDR3. The ends were cut back, 2 bases at V and 5 bases at J, with 19 bases in the middle. Germline assignment: CDR1 SGHNT and CDR2 YYREEE (reference sequence).

This clone was seen only once. The rearrangement uses TRBV11-3 and TRBJ1-1; a weak D match, TRBD1 (5 bases). The germline V gene has CDR1 SGHNT and CDR2 YENEEA. This CDR3 comprises 15 residues. The V end lost 2 bases, the J end lost 0 bases, and 10 bases lay between the germline ends. The CDR3 nucleotides are TGTGCCAGCAGCTTAATGCGGGGCATGAACACTGAAGCTTTCTTT. Its protein is CASSLMRGMNTEAFF.

The gene calls are TRBV2 and TRBJ2-1, with TRBD1 matching 7 bases. Germline CDR1 is SNHLY and CDR2 is FYNNEI. The V gene end was trimmed by 6 bases and the J gene end by 4 bases; junction bases not matched to a gene: 9. CDR3 length: 15 residues. In DNA, the CDR3 is TGTGCCAGCAGCGCAAACCGGGACAGATACAATGAGCAGTTCTTC. Encoded protein: CASSANRDRYNEQFF.

This sequence joins TRBV3-1 (or the pseudogene TRBV3-2) and TRBJ1-3; perhaps TRBD1 as D (6 bases). This CDR3 spans 15 amino acids. Germline CDR1 is LGHDT and CDR2 is YNNKEL (reference sequence). Between the trimmed V and J ends, which lost 6 bases and 0 bases, there was a span of 12 bases. This CDR3 reads CASSSRGTSGNTIYF. The DNA of the CDR3 is TGTGCCAGCAGTTCCAGGGGAACCTCTGGAAACACCATATATTTT.

The V call is TRBV11-1, the J call TRBJ1-6; tentatively, D is TRBD1 (5 bases). Trimming pared 3 bases from V and 7 bases from J, leaving 16 bases between. CDR3 length equals 16 residues. The germline V gene encodes CDR1 SGHAT and CDR2 FQDESV (reference sequence). The CDR3 is CASSLSSGEWNSPLHF. In DNA, the CDR3 is TGTGCCAGCAGCTTGTCTTCGGGGGAATGGAATTCACCCCTCCACTTT.

The genes are TRBV5-1 and TRBJ2-1, with 14 positions matching TRBD2. The CDR3 sequence is 15 residues long. The J segment lost 6 bases and the V segment lost 3 bases, leaving 2 bases of the junction unmatched. The germline V gene encodes CDR1 SGHRS and CDR2 YFSETQ. This chain's CDR3 is CASSSGTSGSNEQFF. The CDR3 DNA reads TGCGCCAGCAGCTCCGGGACTAGCGGGAGCAATGAGCAGTTCTTC.